What follows are 15 T cell receptor beta chains derived from one specimen sequenced in a study of blood T cell repertoires in COVID-19. The method was immunoSEQ multiplex PCR; TCRdb's version includes in-frame clones alone and lacks a portion of them. The sample contains about 270,000 clones, 82% of which appear only once. Source material: peripheral blood. These receptors originate from a woman aged 18-29 years with acute or convalescent COVID-19.

The CDR3 DNA reads as TGCGCCAGCGGGGACACAGATAGCAATCAGCCCCAGCATTTT. Translation gives CASGDTDSNQPQHF. V usage is TRBV4-1 and J usage is TRBJ1-5, with D maybe TRBD1 (6 bases). This CDR3 has 14 residues. The V gene's germline CDR1 is MGHRA and CDR2 YSYEKL. The V end was cut by 8 bases, the J end by 0 bases, with 11 bases between.

The rearrangement joins TRBV18 to TRBJ1-6; 9 bases align to TRBD1. V dropped 4 bases and J dropped 7; count of bases not matched to a gene: 2. This CDR3 is 14 amino acids long. Germline CDR1 KGHSH, CDR2 LQKENI. Here the CDR3 DNA reads TGTGCCAGCTCACGGGACAGGGAGAATTCACCCCTCCACTTT. It is translated as CASSRDRENSPLHF.

The rearrangement joins TRBV12-1 to TRBJ2-7; the listed D gene, TRBD2, was not tested against the DNA. TRBV12-1 is annotated as a pseudogene. CDR3 length: 16 residues. The CDR3 protein is CASSWEVLAGGYEQYF. As DNA, the CDR3 is TGTGCCAGCAGCTGGGAAGTACTAGCGGGAGGGTACGAGCAGTACTTC.

CDR3: CASSRGTSGSDTQYF. Here the CDR3 DNA reads TGCGCCAGCAGCAGAGGGACTAGCGGGAGCGATACGCAGTATTTT. The chain combines TRBV10-1 with TRBJ2-3; 14 positions agree with TRBD2. The CDR3 length is 15 residues. Germline assignment: CDR1 WNHNN and CDR2 SYGVQD (reference sequence). The J segment lost 6 bases and the V segment lost 6 bases, leaving 5 bases of the junction unmatched.

The rearrangement links TRBV29-1 to TRBJ1-1, with D tentatively TRBD1 (5 bases). The ends were cut back, 5 bases at V and 0 bases at J, with 25 bases in the middle. Germline V gene data show CDR1 as SQVTM and CDR2 as ANQGSEA. CDR3 length equals 18 residues. CDR3 in DNA: TGCAGCGTTAGGTACCGTTGGGTGAGGGGCGGGATGAACACTGAAGCTTTCTTT. Residues: CSVRYRWVRGGMNTEAFF.

V is TRBV2 and J is TRBJ1-4, with 12 bases that match TRBD1. The CDR3 contains 15 residues. Germline values: CDR1 SNHLY, CDR2 FYNNEI. The V gene end was trimmed by 6 bases and the J gene end by 7 bases; junction bases not matched to a gene: 6. CDR3 amino acids: CASRWDRGQGEKLFF. CDR3 nucleotide sequence: TGTGCCAGCAGGTGGGACAGGGGGCAAGGTGAAAAACTGTTTTTT. Full variable domain (remainder filled in from reference TRBV2 and TRBJ1-4): EPEVTQTPSHQVTQMGQEVILRCVPISNHLYFYWYRQILGQKVEFLVSFYNNEISEKSEIFDDQFSVERPDGSNFTLKIRSTKLEDSAMYFCASRWDRGQGEKLFFGSGTQLSVL.

V usage is TRBV5-1 and J usage is TRBJ2-7; 7 bases map to TRBD1. Trimming took 6 bases from V and 7 from J; bases not matched to a gene: 13. This CDR3 has 14 amino acids. In germline, CDR1 is SGHRS, CDR2 YFSETQ. CDR3 loop: CASTDGQARGEQYF. CDR3 coding DNA: TGCGCCAGCACGGACGGACAGGCTAGGGGTGAGCAGTACTTC.

The chain recombines TRBV7-2 with TRBJ2-1; 10 bases match TRBD2. Germline CDR1 and CDR2: SGHTA and FQGNSA. V lost 2 bases, J lost 7 bases, and 8 bases stayed unmatched. The CDR3 is 16 amino acids. CDR3 nucleotide sequence: TGTGCCAGCAGCTTATGGTCTAGCGGGAGTTATAATGAGCAGTTCTTC. This codes for CASSLWSSGSYNEQFF.

This clone was seen a handful of times. V gene TRBV7-2 combines with J gene TRBJ2-7; 8 nucleotides align to TRBD2. This CDR3 region has 19 residues. J gave up 1 base and V 1 base, and 15 bases lay outside the gene matches. Per germline, CDR1 SGHTA and CDR2 FQGNSA. The DNA for the CDR3 is TGTGCCAGCAGCTTAGACGCACCTTTTACTAGCGGCCTATCCTACGAGCAGTACTTC. This codes for CASSLDAPFTSGLSYEQYF.

In DNA form, the CDR3 reads TGCAGCGTTGAGAAACGACAGGGGGCTCAGGGCAACGAGCAGTACTTC. It encodes CSVEKRQGAQGNEQYF. The genes are TRBV29-1 and TRBJ2-7, with 10 bases identical to TRBD1. CDR1 is SQVTM and CDR2 is ANQGSEA in the germline V gene. The length of the CDR3 is 16 residues. V was clipped by 3 bases and J by 5 bases; unmatched bases: 13.

The chain couples TRBV18 to TRBJ2-5; D is perhaps TRBD2 (5 bases). The CDR3 has 13 amino acids. Per germline, CDR1 KGHSH and CDR2 LQKENI. The V end was cut by 6 bases, the J end by 5 bases, with 13 bases between. The CDR3 DNA sequence: TGTGCCAGCTCCCCCGGGGTTGGCGAGACCCAGTACTTC. Translation: CASSPGVGETQYF.

The chain carries TRBV5-1 and TRBJ2-1; 10 bases align to TRBD2. Germline V gene sequence: CDR1 SGHRS, CDR2 YFSETQ. V lost 0 bases, J lost 7 bases, and 10 bases stayed unmatched. This CDR3 spans 17 amino acids. CDR3 region: CASSLGPFASGSNEQFF. Here the CDR3 DNA reads TGCGCCAGCAGCTTGGGGCCCTTCGCTAGCGGGAGTAATGAGCAGTTCTTC.

V usage is TRBV19 and J usage is TRBJ2-1, with D tentatively TRBD1 (5 bases). V was clipped by 7 bases and J by 6 bases, with 16 bases between them. Germline V gene sequence: CDR1 LNHDA, CDR2 SQIVND (reference sequence). The CDR3 contains 14 residues. In DNA form, the CDR3 reads TGTGCCAGTATTAGGGCAGGGTCGGGCAATGAGCAGTTCTTC. Translation gives CASIRAGSGNEQFF.

The chain couples TRBV25-1 to TRBJ2-1, with TRBD1 as a possible D gene (6 bases). This CDR3 comprises 14 residues. Trimming cost V 10 bases and J 1 base, with 14 bases left between them. The V gene's germline CDR1 is MGHDK and CDR2 SYGVNS. DNA of the CDR3: TGTGCCACCAGCCCAGGGGTGTCCTACAATGAGCAGTTCTTC. It is translated as CATSPGVSYNEQFF.

The chain combines TRBV6-5 with TRBJ2-3; 7 bases align to TRBD2. This CDR3 spans 14 amino acids. Germline V CDR1 and CDR2: MNHEY, SVGAGI. The ends lost 4 bases at V and 3 bases at J; junction bases unmatched: 4. DNA for the CDR3: TGTGCCAGCAGTTTCCGGGAGGCAACAGATACGCAGTATTTT. It specifies CASSFREATDTQYF.